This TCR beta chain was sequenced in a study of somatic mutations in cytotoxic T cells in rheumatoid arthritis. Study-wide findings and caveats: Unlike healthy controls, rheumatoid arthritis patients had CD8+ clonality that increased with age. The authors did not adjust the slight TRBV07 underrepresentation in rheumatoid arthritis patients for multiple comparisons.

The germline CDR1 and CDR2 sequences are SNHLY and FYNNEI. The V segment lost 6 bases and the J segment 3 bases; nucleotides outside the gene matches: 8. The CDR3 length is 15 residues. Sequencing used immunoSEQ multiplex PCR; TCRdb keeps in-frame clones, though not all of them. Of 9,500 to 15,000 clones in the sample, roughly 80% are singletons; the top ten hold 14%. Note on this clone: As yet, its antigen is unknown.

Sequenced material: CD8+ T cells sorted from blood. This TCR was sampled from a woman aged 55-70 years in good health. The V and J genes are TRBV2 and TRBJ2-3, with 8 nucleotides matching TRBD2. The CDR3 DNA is TGTGCCAGCAGCCCCGGGGGGGCCGGGACAGATACGCAGTATTTT. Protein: CASSPGGAGTDTQYF.